One sample yielded the 6 T cell receptor beta chains listed below, sequenced in a study of response to subunit inactivated influenza vaccine. TCRdb re-called the RT-PCR reads through MiXCR, storing one row per CDR3 protein. The repertoire holds 610,000 or so distinct CDR3 sequences, with around 15% as singletons. Sequencing used PBMCs from blood, obtained about 11 days after vaccination. The receptors derive from a man aged 50 or older who received an inactivated influenza vaccine.

This clonotype was counted ten times or more. The gene calls are TRBV6-1 and TRBJ2-1; TRBD2 matches at 7 bases. Germline-derived CDR1 and CDR2 are MNHNS and SASEGT. Trimming took 3 bases from V and 0 from J; bases not matched to a gene: 5. The CDR3 covers 16 residues. The CDR3 DNA reads as TGTGCCAGCAGTGACCGGGGCGGGAGCTCCTACAATGAGCAGTTCTTC. Amino acids: CASSDRGGSSYNEQFF.

This clonotype appeared many times. The V gene is TRBV27, the J gene TRBJ2-1, with 14 nucleotides matching TRBD2. CDR1 is MNHEY, CDR2 SMNVEV, per germline (reference sequence). The V gene end was trimmed by 3 bases and the J gene end by 6 bases; junction bases not matched to a gene: 1. This CDR3 is built from 15 residues. CDR3 in DNA: TGTGCCAGCAGTTTGACTAGCGGGGGGGCCAATGAGCAGTTCTTC. It specifies CASSLTSGGANEQFF.

V gene TRBV18 combines with J gene TRBJ1-1; 12 bases match TRBD1. CDR3 length equals 15 residues. The V segment lost 2 bases and the J segment 10 bases; nucleotides outside the gene matches: 8. Per the germline V gene, CDR1 is KGHSH and CDR2 is LQKENI. The CDR3 protein is CASSPTGTGGVGAFF. The DNA of the CDR3 is TGTGCCAGCTCACCAACCGGGACAGGGGGCGTAGGAGCTTTCTTT. Filled out from reference TRBV18 and TRBJ1-1, the complete variable domain reads NAGVMQNPRHLVRRRGQEARLRCSPMKGHSHVYWYRQLPEEGLKFMVYLQKENIIDESGMPKERFSAEFPKEGPSILRIQQVVRGDSAAYFCASSPTGTGGVGAFFGQGTRLTVV.

This chain joins TRBV7-9 and TRBJ1-6; no firm D call. The V and J ends lost 1 base and 13 bases respectively, with 8 bases between them. CDR1 and CDR2 from the germline V gene are SEHNR and FQNEAQ (reference sequence). The CDR3 contains 12 residues. CDR3: CASSLEERPLHF. The CDR3 DNA reads TGTGCCAGCAGCTTAGAGGAGAGGCCCCTCCACTTT.

The chain uses TRBV29-1 and TRBJ2-1, with TRBD1 identical over 8 bases. Germline lookup yields CDR1 SQVTM and CDR2 ANQGSEA. The CDR3 spans 13 residues. V shed 4 bases, J shed 3 bases, and the junction held 2 bases outside the gene matches. Written as DNA, the CDR3 is TGCAGCGTTGGACAGGGGTACTACAATGAGCAGTTCTTC. Protein sequence: CSVGQGYYNEQFF.

The chain joins TRBV9 to TRBJ1-2, with a tentative D call TRBD1 (5 bases). There are 14 residues in the CDR3. V lost 3 bases to trimming and J lost 2 bases, with 11 bases between them. The V gene's germline CDR1 is SGDLS and CDR2 YYNGEE. The CDR3 DNA reads as TGTGCCAGCAGCGCCCTCGGGGCGAACTATGGCTACACCTTC. This codes for CASSALGANYGYTF.